The source of this T cell receptor (beta chain) is a study of blood T cell repertoires in COVID-19. Turning to the study itself: The study drew acute and convalescent COVID-19 samples from the United States, Italy and Spain.

The repertoire was sequenced with immunoSEQ multiplex PCR; TCRdb's copy has only in-frame clones and lacks some. This sample has about 400,000 clones; roughly 85% occur once, and the top ten carry 1.4%. Germline V gene lookup returns CDR1 SEHNR and CDR2 FQNEAQ (reference sequence). Trimming removed 4 bases from V and 5 bases from J, with 12 bases in between. This CDR3 has 13 amino acids. The source is a woman aged 30 to 39 with active or convalescent COVID-19. The sequenced sample consisted of peripheral blood. This chain connects TRBV7-9 to TRBJ2-7, with TRBD2 as a possible D gene (6 bases). The CDR3: CASSSPGTHEQYF. The CDR3 DNA reads TGTGCCAGCAGCTCACCCGGGACTCACGAGCAGTACTTC.